These 21 T cell receptor beta chains share one sample of origin, sequenced in a study of blood T cells in healthy people across ages. It was with a sample-barcoded 5' primer and a J-beta primer mix that a second PCR of about 6 to 12 cycles was run. A single record per CDR3 protein comes from TCRdb applying MiXCR to the 5' RACE reads. The sample includes 800,000 to 950,000 distinct CDR3 sequences, around 36% of them seen just once. Specimen: blood. The receptor set was obtained from a man younger than 35 in good health.

The CDR3 bases are TGTGCCAGCAGTCTCATAGCGGGGCACACAGATACGCAGTATTTT. This translates into CASSLIAGHTDTQYF. J is TRBJ2-3 and V is TRBV6-4; TRBD2 matches 8 bases. The CDR3 covers 15 residues. Germline-derived CDR1 and CDR2 are MRHNA and SNTAGT. V was clipped by 5 bases and J by 2 bases; unmatched bases: 6.

The chain has TRBV20-1 and TRBJ2-1; 7 positions match TRBD2. This CDR3 is built from 13 residues. The V segment lost 4 bases and the J segment 8 bases; nucleotides outside the gene matches: 8. CDR1 and CDR2 from the germline V gene are DFQATT and SNEGSKA (reference sequence). The CDR3 bases are TGCAGTGCTAAGCGCACGGGAGGAGATGAGCAGTTCTTC. It yields the protein CSAKRTGGDEQFF.

This chain links TRBV12-3 or TRBV12-4 with TRBJ1-2, with a weak D call TRBD1 (5 bases). V dropped 6 bases and J dropped 4 bases, with 15 bases sitting between them. The CDR3 extends over 14 amino acids. DNA of the CDR3: TGTGCCAGCAGGGGAGGGACGCCTCCCTATGGCTACACCTTC. Translating it yields CASRGGTPPYGYTF.

The rearrangement joins TRBV27 to TRBJ2-6; D gene unclear. In germline, CDR1 is MNHEY, CDR2 SMNVEV (reference sequence). CDR3 length: 14 residues. Trimming removed 6 bases from V and 0 bases from J, with 6 bases in between. The CDR3 loop is CASRLGSGANVLTF. CDR3 in DNA: TGTGCCAGCAGATTAGGCTCTGGGGCCAACGTCCTGACTTTC.

The chain has TRBV6-1 and TRBJ2-3; D gene uncertain. CDR3 size: 13 residues. V dropped 2 bases and J dropped 3 bases, with 6 bases sitting between them. The germline V gene encodes CDR1 MNHNS and CDR2 SASEGT. The CDR3 DNA follows: TGTGCCAGCAGTGAATCTGTAACAGATACGCAGTATTTT. Amino acids: CASSESVTDTQYF.

This clonotype was picked up many times. The chain recombines TRBV4-3 with TRBJ2-3; possible D gene TRBD1, 5 bases. Germline values: CDR1 LGHNA, CDR2 YSLEER. V shed 3 bases and J shed 0 bases, with 10 bases lying between them. The CDR3 covers 15 residues. CDR3 DNA: TGCGCCAGCAGCCAGTTGACAGTTAGCACAGATACGCAGTATTTT. As protein: CASSQLTVSTDTQYF.

This clonotype was seen repeatedly, ten times or more. The chain links TRBV5-1 to TRBJ1-5; 7 positions agree with TRBD1. Germline V gene lookup returns CDR1 SGHRS and CDR2 YFSETQ. J lost 7 bases, V lost 1 base, and 2 bases had no gene match. This CDR3 comprises 13 residues. CDR3 amino acids: CASSLTGEQPQHF. The DNA for the CDR3 is TGCGCCAGCAGCTTGACAGGGGAACAGCCCCAGCATTTT.

The rearrangement links TRBV20-1 to TRBJ2-3; possibly TRBD2 for D (5 bases). Trimming cost V 6 bases and J 0 bases, with 7 bases left between them. This CDR3 region has 12 residues. The germline gives CDR1 DFQATT, CDR2 SNEGSKA (reference sequence). The chain's CDR3 is CSARTSTDTQYF. The CDR3 DNA reads as TGCAGTGCAAGGACTAGCACAGATACGCAGTATTTT.

This clonotype was recorded many times. V usage is TRBV12-3 or TRBV12-4 and J usage is TRBJ1-2, with D perhaps matching TRBD1 (5 bases). V was shortened by 10 bases and J by 0 bases, with 12 bases between the two germline ends. This CDR3 comprises 13 residues. The CDR3 loop is CAIGGNPNYGYTF. The DNA of the CDR3 is TGTGCCATCGGGGGGAACCCTAACTATGGCTACACCTTC.

The rearrangement uses TRBV12-3 or TRBV12-4 and TRBJ2-7, with 8 bases that match TRBD2. V shed 4 bases, J shed 9 bases, and the junction held 8 bases outside the gene matches. This CDR3 has 13 residues. This CDR3 is CASSSAGARGQYF. The CDR3 coding sequence is TGTGCCAGCAGTTCAGCGGGGGCGCGGGGGCAGTACTTC.

This chain connects TRBV3-1 to TRBJ1-1, with a weak D call TRBD1 (6 bases). Germline CDR1 LGHDT, CDR2 YNNKEL (reference sequence). This CDR3 spans 16 amino acids. The V end was cut by 1 base, the J end by 5 bases, with 17 bases between. CDR3: CASSQGRGRRSTEAFF. CDR3 DNA: TGTGCCAGCAGCCAAGGTCGGGGGCGGCGTAGTACTGAAGCTTTCTTT. Complete variable domain (other parts from reference TRBV3-1 and TRBJ1-1): DTAVSQTPKYLVTQMGNDKSIKCEQNLGHDTMYWYKQDSKKFLKIMFSYNNKELIINETVPNRFSPKSPDKAHLNLHINSLELGDSAVYFCASSQGRGRRSTEAFFGQGTRLTVV.

This clonotype was detected only once. The chain carries TRBV2 and TRBJ2-1; tentative D call: TRBD2 (5 bases). The CDR3 is 14 amino acids. V dropped 3 bases and J dropped 11 bases, with 17 bases sitting between them. Germline V lookup: CDR1 SNHLY, CDR2 FYNNEI. The CDR3, as DNA: TGTGCCAGCAGTGAGCGGGCGAGGAGCGATAAGCAGTTCTTC. Amino acid sequence: CASSERARSDKQFF.

This clonotype has more than one count but fewer than ten. The rearrangement links TRBV12-3 or TRBV12-4 to TRBJ1-1, with D perhaps TRBD1 (5 bases). V was shortened by 6 bases and J by 5 bases, with 16 bases between the two germline ends. The CDR3 sequence is 14 residues long. CDR3 sequence: CASSPSGGATEAFF. The DNA for the CDR3 is TGTGCCAGCAGCCCCTCCGGGGGTGCAACTGAAGCTTTCTTT.

This chain uses TRBV14 with TRBJ1-5, with a weak D call TRBD1 (6 bases). The germline V and J ends were trimmed by 4 bases and 9 bases, with 16 bases remaining between them. The V gene's germline CDR1 is SGHDN and CDR2 FVKESK. This CDR3 comprises 14 residues. In nucleotides, the CDR3 is TGTGCCAGCAGCCCTGGGGGGGCCCCAGGGCCCCAGCATTTT. Translated, it gives CASSPGGAPGPQHF.

The rearrangement links TRBV12-3 or TRBV12-4 to TRBJ1-6, with D uncertain. This CDR3 contains 11 residues. V was cut by 5 bases and J by 10 bases, with 6 bases left in between. CDR3 DNA: TGTGCCAGCAGTGGGATCTCACCCCTCCACTTT. Its protein is CASSGISPLHF.

Concerning this clonotype: It may be a read error: a sequence one base away is much more abundant. The gene calls are TRBV14 and TRBJ2-1; D could derive from TRBD1 or TRBD2 (5 bases each). With the DNA end fitting TRBJ2-7 better, the J assignment may be wrong. Germline V gene sequence: CDR1 SGHDN, CDR2 FVKESK. The CDR3 covers 14 residues. This CDR3 reads CASSQRGLYNEQYF. CDR3 DNA: TGTGCCAGCAGCCAGAGGGGTCTTTACAATGAGCAGTACTTC.

This clonotype was detected a few times. V and J are TRBV20-1 and TRBJ1-1; unclear D gene. Per germline, CDR1 DFQATT and CDR2 SNEGSKA (reference sequence). The CDR3 is 14 residues long. V shed 6 bases and J shed 1 base, with 15 bases lying between them. The CDR3, as DNA: TGCAGTGCCCCTGGAGGCCGGGGGAACACTGAAGCTTTCTTT. Its protein is CSAPGGRGNTEAFF.

V gene TRBV11-1 combines with J gene TRBJ2-3; the D gene is possibly TRBD2 (6 bases). The ends were cut back, 4 bases at V and 1 base at J, with 18 bases in the middle. This CDR3 contains 17 residues. From germline, CDR1 is SGHAT and CDR2 FQDESV (reference sequence). The CDR3 protein is CASSSHAGGAGTDTQYF. The DNA for the CDR3 is TGTGCCAGCAGCTCCCACGCCGGAGGGGCAGGCACAGATACGCAGTATTTT.

The table lists this clonotype with a few counts. This chain uses TRBV9 with TRBJ1-1; D is possibly TRBD1 (6 bases). With 0 bases removed from V and 5 bases from J, the gap between germline ends came to 14 bases. The germline V gene encodes CDR1 SGDLS and CDR2 YYNGEE. The CDR3 spans 15 residues. As DNA, the CDR3 is TGTGCCAGCAGCGTAGGAAAAGGGGGGTGGACTGAAGCTTTCTTT. Its protein is CASSVGKGGWTEAFF.

The chain carries TRBV9 and TRBJ2-3; no firm D call. V gave up 3 bases and J gave up 4 bases, with 12 bases separating them. Germline V lookup: CDR1 SGDLS, CDR2 YYNGEE. CDR3 length: 14 residues. The CDR3 loop reads CASSAELAADTQYF. The CDR3 coding sequence is TGTGCCAGCAGCGCCGAGTTGGCGGCAGATACGCAGTATTTT.

This chain links TRBV6-1 with TRBJ1-2, with D maybe TRBD1 (5 bases). CDR3 length: 17 amino acids. V lost 6 bases, J lost 4 bases, and 24 bases lay in between. The germline CDR1 and CDR2 sequences are MNHNS and SASEGT. The CDR3 here is CASSDPRGRGGSYGYTF. CDR3 sequence (DNA): TGTGCCAGCAGCGACCCCCGGGGTAGGGGCGGTAGCTATGGCTACACCTTC.